This paragraph covers one TCR beta chain sequence. It has no known antigen specificity. Per-base qualities were not stored, and no clone one base away is much larger. TCRbeta CDR3 regions were sequenced with the immunoSEQ Assay. After extraction, genomic DNA underwent amplification by bias-controlled multiplex PCR, followed by high-throughput sequencing. Per the authors' processing: Collapsing and filtering of sequences were performed to quantify the absolute abundance of each unique TCRbeta CDR3 region. T cell fraction was estimated by normalizing TCRbeta template counts to usable DNA, which was measured by amplifying reference genes present in all nucleated cells. Repertoire TCRs were annotated as SARS-CoV-2-specific by exact matching of V gene, CDR3 amino acid sequence and J gene to a known reactive TCR set. MIRA supplied the reference SARS-CoV-2 TCR set, which was filtered for enrichment in COVID-19-positive ImmuneCODE repertoires so that public or cross-reactive TCRs were removed. Drawing on the MIRA antigens, annotated TCRs were analysed further at the level of specific ORF or position within ORF. Breadth was defined as the number of annotated unique rearrangements divided by the total number of unique productive rearrangements, and depth was defined as the summed frequency of the annotated unique rearrangements. Group comparisons of TCR breadth used two-sided Wilcoxon rank-sum tests. As stored in TCRdb, this immuneACCESS dataset retains in-frame rearrangements with V and J assigned. A fraction of the clones does not appear; measured against another copy, unresolved V genes explain less than half of the discrepancy, and the remainder lacks a known reason. The V and J calls and the clone size are those of that table, but D and trimming were determined from the DNA. The sample table lists about 380,000 clones, roughly 85% of them with a count of one. The ten largest clonotypes hold 7.4% of the sample.

This sample's treatment or condition label indicates: over 15 received Ad26.COV2.S at low or high dose, single or two shots; 5 received placebo; per-sample allocation not given. Repertoires of vaccine and placebo recipients were sequenced from samples collected on day 63 after the first injection. Between 29 July and 7 August 2020, Cohort 1b enrolled 25 adults aged 18-55 years at one site in Boston, USA. Ad26.COV2.S was a replication-incompetent adenovirus type 26 vector that expressed a prefusion-stabilized SARS-CoV-2 spike protein derived from the original Wuhan strain. The data originate from a study of Ad26.COV2.S vaccination and SARS-CoV-2 variants (dated by TCRdb to about 2021). For the wider study: Donors in the vaccine arm were drawn from COV1001, a multicentre, randomized, double-blind, placebo-controlled phase I-IIa trial testing Ad26.COV2.S in healthy adults. Dosing of Ad26.COV2.S was intramuscular, at either 5x10^10 or 1x10^11 viral particles, delivered as one shot or as two shots spaced 56 days apart. The specificity and breadth of SARS-CoV-2-reactive T cell receptors after Ad26.COV2.S vaccination were assessed by TCRbeta repertoire sequencing. A total of roughly 32 samples were included in the TCR-sequenced set, comprising some 20 Ad26.COV2.S vaccine recipients, 5 placebo recipients and 8 SARS-CoV-2 convalescent individuals. Trial participants were randomized into five groups of five, in which low-dose or high-dose Ad26.COV2.S was given once or twice, or placebo was given on both occasions. Blinding of investigators to trial group allocation was maintained during experiments and outcome assessment.

What the study reported, not specific to this receptor: Vaccine and placebo recipients had similar non-spike TCR breadth, a finding consistent with the vaccine containing only spike. Spike-specific TCR breadth was higher in Ad26.COV2.S recipients than in placebo recipients (P = 0.0014). Comparing responses between vaccine doses or regimens was not something the study was powered to do. Substantial breadth of spike-specific CD8+ and CD4+ T cell responses was reported after vaccination. The authors noted that total T cell responses may have been underestimated by the TCR breadth and depth analyses.

This specimen consisted of peripheral blood, obtained in a trial of Ad26.COV2.S vaccine versus placebo. This TCR derives from a person aged 18-60 years who received the Ad26.COV2.S COVID-19 vaccine or a placebo.

The CDR3 in this case is CASSLGQGYMPLHF. The base sequence is TGTGCCAGCAGCTTGGGGCAGGGCTATATGCCCCTCCACTTT. This receptor chain uses TRBV5-5 and TRBJ1-6; the best D guess is TRBD1, with 5 bases matching. The CDR3 holds 14 amino acids from the cysteine to the phenylalanine. Here the CDR3 DNA is all that survives: 42 bases in frame from base 1. The V and J ends are trimmed by 0 bases and 13 bases, leaving 14 bases between them. Sequences SGHKS (CDR1) and YYEKEE (CDR2) are obtained from the germline V gene (reference sequence).